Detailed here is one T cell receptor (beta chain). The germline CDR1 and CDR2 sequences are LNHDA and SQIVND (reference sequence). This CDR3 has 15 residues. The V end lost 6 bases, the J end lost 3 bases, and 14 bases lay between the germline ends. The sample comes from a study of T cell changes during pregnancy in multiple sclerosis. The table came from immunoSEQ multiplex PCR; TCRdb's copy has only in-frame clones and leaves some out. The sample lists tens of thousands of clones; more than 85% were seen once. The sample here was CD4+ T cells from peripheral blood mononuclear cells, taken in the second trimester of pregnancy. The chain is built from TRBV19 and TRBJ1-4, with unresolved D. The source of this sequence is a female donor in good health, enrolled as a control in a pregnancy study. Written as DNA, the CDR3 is TGTGCCAGTAGGACATTCCCCGCGTCTAATGAAAAACTGTTTTTT. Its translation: CASRTFPASNEKLFF. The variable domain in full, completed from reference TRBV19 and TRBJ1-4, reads DGGITQSPKYLFRKEGQNVTLSCEQNLNHDAMYWYRQDPGQGLRLIYYSQIVNDFQKGDIAEGYSVSREKKESFPLTVTSAQKNPTAFYLCASRTFPASNEKLFFGSGTQLSVL.